This T cell receptor (beta chain) was profiled in a study of blood T cell repertoires in COVID-19. Across the whole study: The United States, Italy and Spain supplied acute and convalescent COVID-19 samples. Sample material is recorded as cDNA or gDNA derived from T cells, B-cell-depleted T cells, or PBMCs.

Study processing details: Estimated nucleated cell counts came from reference gene primer amplification. TCRdb's table, derived via immunoSEQ multiplex PCR, lists solely in-frame clones and lacks some. V, J and clone size reflect that table, while D and trimming were determined from the DNA. This sample has 60,000 to 85,000 clones, with about nine tenths found just once. The sequenced sample was peripheral blood. The receptor comes from a woman of 80 years or more with active or convalescent COVID-19.

The CDR3 sequence: CASSVAETSGGFEQFF. The CDR3 coding sequence is TGTGCCAGCAGCGTAGCCGAGACTAGCGGGGGTTTTGAGCAGTTCTTC. This chain links TRBV9 with TRBJ2-1; 12 nucleotides match TRBD2. Looked up from germline, CDR1 is SGDLS and CDR2 is YYNGEE. CDR3 length: 16 amino acids. V lost 0 bases to trimming and J lost 9 bases; unmatched junction nucleotides: 7.